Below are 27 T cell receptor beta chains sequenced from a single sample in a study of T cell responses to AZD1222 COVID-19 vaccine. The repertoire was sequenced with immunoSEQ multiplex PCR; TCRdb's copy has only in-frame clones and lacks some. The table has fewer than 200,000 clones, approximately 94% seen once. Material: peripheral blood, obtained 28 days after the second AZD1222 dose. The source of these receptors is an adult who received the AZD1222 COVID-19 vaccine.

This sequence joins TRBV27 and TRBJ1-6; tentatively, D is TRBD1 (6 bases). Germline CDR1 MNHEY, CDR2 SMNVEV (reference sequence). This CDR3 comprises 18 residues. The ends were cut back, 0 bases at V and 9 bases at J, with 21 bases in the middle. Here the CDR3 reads CASSLSQGLEGQGSPLHF. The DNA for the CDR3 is TGTGCCAGCAGTTTATCTCAGGGGTTGGAGGGCCAAGGTTCACCCCTCCACTTT.

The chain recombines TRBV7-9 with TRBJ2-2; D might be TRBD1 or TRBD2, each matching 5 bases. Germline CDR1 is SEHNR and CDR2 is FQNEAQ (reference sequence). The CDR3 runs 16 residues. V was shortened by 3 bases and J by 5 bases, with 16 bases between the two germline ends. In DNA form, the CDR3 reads TGTGCCAGCAGCTTTTCCGTCGGTGGGGGAACCGGGGAGCTGTTTTTT. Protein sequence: CASSFSVGGGTGELFF.

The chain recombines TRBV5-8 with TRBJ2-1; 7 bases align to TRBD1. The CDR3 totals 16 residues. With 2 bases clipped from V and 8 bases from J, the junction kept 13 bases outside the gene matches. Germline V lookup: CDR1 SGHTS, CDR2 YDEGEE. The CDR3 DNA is TGTGCCAGCAGCTTCGGGACAGCGGTCCTTGGGGATGAGCAGTTCTTC. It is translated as CASSFGTAVLGDEQFF.

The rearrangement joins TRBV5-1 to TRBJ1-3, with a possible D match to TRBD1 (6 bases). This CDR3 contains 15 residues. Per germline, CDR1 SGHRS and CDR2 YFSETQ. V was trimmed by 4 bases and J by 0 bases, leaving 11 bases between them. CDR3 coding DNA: TGCGCCAGCAGCCCCGGGGGGGCCTCTGGAAACACCATATATTTT. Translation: CASSPGGASGNTIYF.

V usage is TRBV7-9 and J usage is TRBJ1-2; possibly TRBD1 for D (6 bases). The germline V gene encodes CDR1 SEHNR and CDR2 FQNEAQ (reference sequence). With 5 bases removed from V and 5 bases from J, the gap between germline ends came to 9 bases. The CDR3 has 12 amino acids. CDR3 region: CASSPTGYGYTF. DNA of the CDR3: TGTGCCAGCAGCCCGACAGGTTATGGCTACACCTTC.

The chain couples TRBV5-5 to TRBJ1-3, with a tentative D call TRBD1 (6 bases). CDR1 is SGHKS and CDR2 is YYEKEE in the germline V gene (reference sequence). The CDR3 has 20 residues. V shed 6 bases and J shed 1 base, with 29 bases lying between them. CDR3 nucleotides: TGTGCCAGCACCGTGAGGTTAATTGTTGGACAGACGACGTCTGGAAACACCATATATTTT. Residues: CASTVRLIVGQTTSGNTIYF. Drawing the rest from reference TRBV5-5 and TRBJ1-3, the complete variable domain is DAGVTQSPTHLIKTRGQQVTLRCSPISGHKSVSWYQQVLGQGPQFIFQYYEKEERGRGNFPDRFSARQFPNYSSELNVNALLLGDSALYLCASTVRLIVGQTTSGNTIYFGEGSWLTVV.

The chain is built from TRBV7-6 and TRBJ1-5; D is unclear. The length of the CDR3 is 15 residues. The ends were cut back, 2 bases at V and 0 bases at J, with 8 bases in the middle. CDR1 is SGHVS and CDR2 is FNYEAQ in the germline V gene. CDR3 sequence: CASSLWSGSNQPQHF. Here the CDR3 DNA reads TGTGCCAGCAGCTTATGGTCTGGTAGCAATCAGCCCCAGCATTTT.

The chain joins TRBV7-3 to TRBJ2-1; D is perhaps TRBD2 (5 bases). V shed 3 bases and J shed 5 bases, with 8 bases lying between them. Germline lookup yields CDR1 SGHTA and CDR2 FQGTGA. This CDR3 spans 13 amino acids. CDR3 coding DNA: TGTGCCAGCAGCTTTCAGCGGAACAATGAGCAGTTCTTC. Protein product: CASSFQRNNEQFF. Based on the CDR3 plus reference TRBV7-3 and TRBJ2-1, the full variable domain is GAGVSQTPSNKVTEKGKYVELRCDPISGHTALYWYRQSLGQGPEFLIYFQGTGAADDSGLPNDRFFAVRPEGSVSTLKIQRTERGDSAVYLCASSFQRNNEQFFGPGTRLTVL.

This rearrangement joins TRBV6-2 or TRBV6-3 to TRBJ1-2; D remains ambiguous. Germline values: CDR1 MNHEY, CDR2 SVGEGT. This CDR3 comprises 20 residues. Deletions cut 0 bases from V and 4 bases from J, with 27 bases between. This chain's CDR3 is CASSYSRRVGGPTLLYGYTF. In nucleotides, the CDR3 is TGTGCCAGCAGTTACTCCAGAAGGGTTGGAGGGCCAACCCTACTCTATGGCTACACCTTC.

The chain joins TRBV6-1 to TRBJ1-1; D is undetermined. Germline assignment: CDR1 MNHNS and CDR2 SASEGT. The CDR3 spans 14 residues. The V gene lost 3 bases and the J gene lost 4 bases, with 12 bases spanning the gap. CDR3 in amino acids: CASSDWRVSTEAFF. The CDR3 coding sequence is TGTGCCAGCAGTGATTGGAGGGTCAGCACTGAAGCTTTCTTT.

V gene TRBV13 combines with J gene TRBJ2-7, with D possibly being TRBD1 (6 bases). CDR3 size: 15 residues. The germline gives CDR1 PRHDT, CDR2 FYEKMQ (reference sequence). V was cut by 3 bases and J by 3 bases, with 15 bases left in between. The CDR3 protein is CASSFSGVGDYEQYF. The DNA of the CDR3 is TGTGCCAGCAGCTTCTCAGGGGTGGGGGACTACGAGCAGTACTTC.

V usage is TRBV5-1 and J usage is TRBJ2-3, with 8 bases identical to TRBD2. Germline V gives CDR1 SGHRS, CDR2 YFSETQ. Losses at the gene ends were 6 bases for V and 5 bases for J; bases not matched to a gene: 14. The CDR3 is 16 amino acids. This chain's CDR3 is CASTLDGRGGGDTQYF. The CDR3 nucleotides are TGCGCCAGCACCCTTGACGGGAGGGGTGGTGGAGATACGCAGTATTTT.

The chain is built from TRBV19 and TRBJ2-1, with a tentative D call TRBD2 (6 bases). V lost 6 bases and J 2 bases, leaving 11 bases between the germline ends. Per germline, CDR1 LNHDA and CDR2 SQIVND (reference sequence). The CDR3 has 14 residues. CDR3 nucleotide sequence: TGTGCCAGTAGCGAGGCGGGGCCCTACAATGAGCAGTTCTTC. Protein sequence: CASSEAGPYNEQFF. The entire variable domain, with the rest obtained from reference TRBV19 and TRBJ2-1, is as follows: DGGITQSPKYLFRKEGQNVTLSCEQNLNHDAMYWYRQDPGQGLRLIYYSQIVNDFQKGDIAEGYSVSREKKESFPLTVTSAQKNPTAFYLCASSEAGPYNEQFFGPGTRLTVL.

The CDR3 region has the DNA TGTGCCAGCAGCTTGAGACTGACCGGGGAGACCCAGTACTTC. Protein sequence: CASSLRLTGETQYF. This chain joins TRBV5-4 and TRBJ2-5; unclear D gene. Trimming cost V 1 base and J 5 bases, with 12 bases left between them. Looked up from germline, CDR1 is SGHNT and CDR2 is YYREEE (reference sequence). This CDR3 contains 14 residues.

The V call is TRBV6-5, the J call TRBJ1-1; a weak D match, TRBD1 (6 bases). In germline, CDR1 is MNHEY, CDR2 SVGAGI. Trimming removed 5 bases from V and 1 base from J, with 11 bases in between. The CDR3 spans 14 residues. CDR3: CASSNRVRNTEAFF. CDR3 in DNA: TGTGCCAGCAGTAACAGGGTCCGGAACACTGAAGCTTTCTTT.

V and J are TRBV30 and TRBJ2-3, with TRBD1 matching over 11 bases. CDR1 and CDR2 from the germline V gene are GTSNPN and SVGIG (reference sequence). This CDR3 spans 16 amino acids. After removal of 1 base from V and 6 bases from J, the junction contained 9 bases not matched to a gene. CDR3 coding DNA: TGTGCCTGGAGTGGGACAGGGGGCTCCCGGGGGGATACGCAGTATTTT. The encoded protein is CAWSGTGGSRGDTQYF.

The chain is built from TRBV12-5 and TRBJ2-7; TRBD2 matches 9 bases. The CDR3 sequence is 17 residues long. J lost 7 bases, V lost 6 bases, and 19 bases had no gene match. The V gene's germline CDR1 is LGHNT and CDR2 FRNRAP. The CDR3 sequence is CASGRMGVGSGSGEQYF. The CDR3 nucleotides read TGTGCTAGTGGCCGGATGGGCGTCGGTAGCGGGAGTGGGGAGCAGTACTTC.

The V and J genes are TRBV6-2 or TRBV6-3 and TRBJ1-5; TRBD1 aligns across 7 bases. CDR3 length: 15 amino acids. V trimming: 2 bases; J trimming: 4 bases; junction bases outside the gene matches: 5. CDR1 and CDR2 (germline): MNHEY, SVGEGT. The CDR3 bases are TGTGCCAGCAGTTACGCAGGGGGGGAAAATCAGCCCCAGCATTTT. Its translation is CASSYAGGENQPQHF.

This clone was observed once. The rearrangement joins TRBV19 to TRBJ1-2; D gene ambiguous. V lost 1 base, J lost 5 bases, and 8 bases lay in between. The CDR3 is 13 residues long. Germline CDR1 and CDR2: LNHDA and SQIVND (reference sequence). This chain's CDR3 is CASSIGAAYGYTF. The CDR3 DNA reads TGTGCCAGTAGTATAGGGGCAGCGTATGGCTACACCTTC. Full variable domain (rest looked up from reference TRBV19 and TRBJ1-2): DGGITQSPKYLFRKEGQNVTLSCEQNLNHDAMYWYRQDPGQGLRLIYYSQIVNDFQKGDIAEGYSVSREKKESFPLTVTSAQKNPTAFYLCASSIGAAYGYTFGSGTRLTVV.

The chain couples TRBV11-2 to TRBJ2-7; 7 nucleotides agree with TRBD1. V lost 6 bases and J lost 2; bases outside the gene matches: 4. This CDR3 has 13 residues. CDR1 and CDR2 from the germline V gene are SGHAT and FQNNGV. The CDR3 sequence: CASRNRGPYEQYF. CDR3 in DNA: TGTGCCAGCAGAAACAGGGGACCCTACGAGCAGTACTTC.

The CDR3 spells CAISESMGQNYEQYF. The CDR3 region has the DNA TGTGCCATCAGTGAGTCGATGGGACAGAACTACGAGCAGTACTTC. The gene calls are TRBV10-3 and TRBJ2-7, with TRBD1 matching over 7 bases. The V gene end was trimmed by 0 bases and the J gene end by 3 bases; junction bases not matched to a gene: 5. The CDR3 runs to 15 residues. CDR1 and CDR2 from the germline V gene are ENHRY and SYGVKD.

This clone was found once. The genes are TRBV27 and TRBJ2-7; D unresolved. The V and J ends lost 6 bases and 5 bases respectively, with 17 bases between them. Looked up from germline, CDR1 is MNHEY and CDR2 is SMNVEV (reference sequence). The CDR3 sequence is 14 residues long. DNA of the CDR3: TGTGCCAGCAGATCCAGAGCAGGTAACGACGAGCAGTACTTC. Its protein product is CASRSRAGNDEQYF.

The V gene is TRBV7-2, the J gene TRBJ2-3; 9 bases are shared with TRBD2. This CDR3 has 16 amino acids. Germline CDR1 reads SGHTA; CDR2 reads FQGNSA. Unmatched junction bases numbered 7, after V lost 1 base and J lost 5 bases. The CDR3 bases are TGTGCCAGCAGCTTAGGTGGTAGCGGGGGTGGAGATACGCAGTATTTT. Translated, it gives CASSLGGSGGGDTQYF.

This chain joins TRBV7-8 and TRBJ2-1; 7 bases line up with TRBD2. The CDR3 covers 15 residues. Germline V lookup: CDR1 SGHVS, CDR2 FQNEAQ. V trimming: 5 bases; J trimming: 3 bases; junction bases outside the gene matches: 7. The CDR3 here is CASSKAGVVYNEQFF. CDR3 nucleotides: TGTGCCAGCAGCAAGGCGGGAGTGGTCTACAATGAGCAGTTCTTC.

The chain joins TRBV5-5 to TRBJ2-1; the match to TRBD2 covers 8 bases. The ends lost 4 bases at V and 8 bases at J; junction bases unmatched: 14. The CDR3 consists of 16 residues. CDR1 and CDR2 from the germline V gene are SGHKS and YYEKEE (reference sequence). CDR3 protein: CASSERGSGSSDEQFF. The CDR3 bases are TGTGCCAGCAGCGAACGGGGGAGCGGGAGTTCGGATGAGCAGTTCTTC.

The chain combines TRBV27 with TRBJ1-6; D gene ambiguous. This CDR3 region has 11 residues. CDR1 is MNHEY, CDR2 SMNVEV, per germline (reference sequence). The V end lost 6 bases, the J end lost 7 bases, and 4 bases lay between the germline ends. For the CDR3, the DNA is TGTGCCAGCAGGTCGAATTCACCCCTCCACTTT. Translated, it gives CASRSNSPLHF.

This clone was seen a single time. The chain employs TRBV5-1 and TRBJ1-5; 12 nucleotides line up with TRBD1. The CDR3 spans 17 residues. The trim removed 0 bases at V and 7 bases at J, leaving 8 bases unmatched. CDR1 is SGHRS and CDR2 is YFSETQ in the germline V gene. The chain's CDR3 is CASSLDGTGGAGQPQHF. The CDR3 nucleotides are TGCGCCAGCAGCTTGGACGGGACAGGGGGCGCGGGCCAGCCCCAGCATTTT.